This T cell receptor (beta chain) was obtained from a study of a mutant IDH1 vaccine in newly diagnosed glioma. Study as a whole: Treated patients, approximately 60% male and approximately 40% female, averaged about 40 years of age. Receipt of radiotherapy, temozolomide, or both preceded the study, and most received both.

With regard to this clone: What it binds is not known.

General study results and limits: It seemed that pseudoprogression was not linked to changes in the top peripheral T cell clonotypes.

Profiling relied on immunoSEQ multiplex PCR, and the TCRdb table lists in-frame clones only, not all of them. The sample records about 59,000 clones, around 92% being singletons. The time point: baseline, week 1 (first vaccination visit). Treatment: pre-vaccination baseline after standard-of-care therapy. The CDR3 is made up of 14 amino acids. The germline gives CDR1 SGHNT, CDR2 YYREEE (reference sequence). Between the trimmed V and J ends, which lost 4 bases and 4 bases, there was a span of 12 bases. Here the sequenced sample was PBMCs, taken from a glioma patient treated with radiotherapy, temozolomide or both. This chain connects TRBV5-4 to TRBJ1-5, with D possibly matching TRBD1 (5 bases). This receptor was obtained from a man aged 45-60 years with glioma. The CDR3 nucleotides read TGTGCCAGCAGCCTGGACATGGGAAATCAGCCCCAGCATTTT. Amino acids: CASSLDMGNQPQHF.